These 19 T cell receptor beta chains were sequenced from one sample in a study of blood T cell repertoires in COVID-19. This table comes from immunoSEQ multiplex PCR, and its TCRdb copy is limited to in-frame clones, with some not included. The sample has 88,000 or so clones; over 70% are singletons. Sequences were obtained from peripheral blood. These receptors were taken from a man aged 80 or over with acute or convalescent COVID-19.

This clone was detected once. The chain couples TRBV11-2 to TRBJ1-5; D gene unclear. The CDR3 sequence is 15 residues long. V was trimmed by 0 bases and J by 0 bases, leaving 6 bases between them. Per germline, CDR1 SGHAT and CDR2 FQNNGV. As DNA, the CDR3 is TGTGCCAGCAGCTTAGATAGCCTTAGCAATCAGCCCCAGCATTTT. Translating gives CASSLDSLSNQPQHF.

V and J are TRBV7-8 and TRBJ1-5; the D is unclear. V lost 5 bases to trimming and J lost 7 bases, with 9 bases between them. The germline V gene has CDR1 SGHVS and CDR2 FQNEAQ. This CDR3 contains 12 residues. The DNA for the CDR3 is TGTGCCAGCAGCCCTGCCCTACAGCCCCAGCATTTT. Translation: CASSPALQPQHF.

The DNA of the CDR3 is TGTGCCAGCTCACAAGGGGCGCAGCGCAATGAGCAGTTCTTC. Its protein product is CASSQGAQRNEQFF. The chain combines TRBV18 with TRBJ2-1; possible D gene TRBD1, 5 bases. With 4 bases removed from V and 6 bases from J, the gap between germline ends came to 13 bases. The germline gives CDR1 KGHSH, CDR2 LQKENI. This CDR3 spans 14 amino acids.

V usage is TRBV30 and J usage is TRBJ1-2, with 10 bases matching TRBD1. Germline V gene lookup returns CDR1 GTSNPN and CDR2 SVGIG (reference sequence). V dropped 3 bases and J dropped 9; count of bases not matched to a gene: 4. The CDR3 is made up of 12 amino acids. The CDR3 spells CAWSRTGGSYTF. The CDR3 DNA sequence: TGTGCCTGGAGCCGGACAGGGGGAAGCTACACCTTC.

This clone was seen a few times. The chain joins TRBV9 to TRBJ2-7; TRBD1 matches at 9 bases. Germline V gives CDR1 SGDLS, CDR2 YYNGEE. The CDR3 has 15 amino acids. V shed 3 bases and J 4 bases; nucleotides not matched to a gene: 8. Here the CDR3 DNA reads TGTGCCAGCAGCGAGGCCGGGACAGGGCTATACGAGCAGTACTTC. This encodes CASSEAGTGLYEQYF.

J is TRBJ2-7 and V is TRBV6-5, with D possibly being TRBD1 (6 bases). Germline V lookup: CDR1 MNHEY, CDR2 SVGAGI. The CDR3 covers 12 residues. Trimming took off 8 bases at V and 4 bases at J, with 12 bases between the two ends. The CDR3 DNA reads TGTGCCAGCCCTACAGGGAAGTACGAGCAGTACTTC. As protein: CASPTGKYEQYF.

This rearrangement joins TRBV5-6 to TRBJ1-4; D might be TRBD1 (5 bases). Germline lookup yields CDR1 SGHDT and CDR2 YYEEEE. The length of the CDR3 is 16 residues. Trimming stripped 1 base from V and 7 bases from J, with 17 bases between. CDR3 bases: TGTGCCAGCAGCTTGCCCCGGCAGGGAGGTGGTGAAAAACTGTTTTTT. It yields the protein CASSLPRQGGGEKLFF.

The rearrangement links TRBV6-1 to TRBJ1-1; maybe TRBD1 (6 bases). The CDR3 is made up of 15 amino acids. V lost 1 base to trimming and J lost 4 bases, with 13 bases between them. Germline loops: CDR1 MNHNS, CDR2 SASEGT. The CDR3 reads CASSEDGGAGTEAFF. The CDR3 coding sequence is TGTGCCAGCAGTGAAGATGGGGGCGCGGGCACTGAAGCTTTCTTT.

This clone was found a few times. In DNA form, the CDR3 reads TGTGCCAGCAGCTTAGATTCAGGGGACCATGGCTACACCTTC. It yields the protein CASSLDSGDHGYTF. The V and J genes are TRBV11-2 and TRBJ1-2; a possible D gene is TRBD1 (6 bases). Germline CDR1 reads SGHAT; CDR2 reads FQNNGV. The CDR3 consists of 14 residues. Deletions cut 0 bases from V and 6 bases from J, with 11 bases between. The full variable domain, its missing parts supplied by reference TRBV11-2 and TRBJ1-2, is EAGVAQSPRYKIIEKRQSVAFWCNPISGHATLYWYQQILGQGPKLLIQFQNNGVVDDSQLPKDRFSAERLKGVDSTLKIQPAKLEDSAVYLCASSLDSGDHGYTFGSGTRLTVV.

The CDR3 sequence is CASSLAQGRNTEAFF. The CDR3 DNA sequence: TGTGCCAGCAGCTTAGCGCAGGGGAGGAACACTGAAGCTTTCTTT. The J gene is TRBJ1-1, the V gene TRBV7-9, with D perhaps matching TRBD1 (6 bases). The CDR3 spans 15 residues. Deletions cut 0 bases from V and 1 base from J, with 9 bases between. CDR1 and CDR2 from the germline V gene are SEHNR and FQNEAQ (reference sequence).

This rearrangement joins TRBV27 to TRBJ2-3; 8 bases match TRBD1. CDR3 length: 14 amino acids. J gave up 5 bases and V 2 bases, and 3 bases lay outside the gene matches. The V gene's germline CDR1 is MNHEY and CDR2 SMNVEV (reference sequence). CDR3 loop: CASSLQGAGDTQYF. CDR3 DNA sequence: TGTGCCAGCAGTTTACAGGGGGCGGGAGATACGCAGTATTTT.

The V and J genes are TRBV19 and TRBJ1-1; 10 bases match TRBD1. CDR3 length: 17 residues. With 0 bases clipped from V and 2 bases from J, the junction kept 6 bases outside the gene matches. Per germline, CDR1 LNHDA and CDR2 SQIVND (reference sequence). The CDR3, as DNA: TGTGCCAGTAGTATAGACCTGACAGGGGGCCACAACACTGAAGCTTTCTTT. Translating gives CASSIDLTGGHNTEAFF.

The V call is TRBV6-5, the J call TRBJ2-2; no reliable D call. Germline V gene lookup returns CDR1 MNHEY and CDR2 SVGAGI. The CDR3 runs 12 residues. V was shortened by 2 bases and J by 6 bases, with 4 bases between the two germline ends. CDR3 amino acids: CASSYTAGELFF. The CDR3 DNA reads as TGTGCCAGCAGTTACACGGCCGGGGAGCTGTTTTTT.

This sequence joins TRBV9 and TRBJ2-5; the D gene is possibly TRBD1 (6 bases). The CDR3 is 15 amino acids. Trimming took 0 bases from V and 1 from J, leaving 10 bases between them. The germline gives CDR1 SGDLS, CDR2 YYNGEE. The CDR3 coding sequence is TGTGCCAGCAGCGTAGGGACAGCCCCCCAAGAGACCCAGTACTTC. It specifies CASSVGTAPQETQYF.

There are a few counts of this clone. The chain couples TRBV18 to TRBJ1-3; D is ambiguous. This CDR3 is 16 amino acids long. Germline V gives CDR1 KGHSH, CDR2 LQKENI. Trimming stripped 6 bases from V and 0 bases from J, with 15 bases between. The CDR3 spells CASSTSVQSSGNTIYF. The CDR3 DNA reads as TGTGCCAGCTCGACCTCGGTACAGTCCTCTGGAAACACCATATATTTT.

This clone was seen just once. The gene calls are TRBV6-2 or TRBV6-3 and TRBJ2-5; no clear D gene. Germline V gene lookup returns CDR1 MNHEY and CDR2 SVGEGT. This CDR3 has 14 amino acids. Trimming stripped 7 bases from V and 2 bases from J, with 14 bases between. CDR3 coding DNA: TGTGCCAGCACCCCGTCAGGAATACAAGAGACCCAGTACTTC. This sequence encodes CASTPSGIQETQYF.

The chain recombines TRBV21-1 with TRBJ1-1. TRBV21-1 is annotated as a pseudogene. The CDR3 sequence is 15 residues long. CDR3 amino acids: CASSKNRVSGTEAFF. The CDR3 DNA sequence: TGTGCCAGCAGCAAAAACCGAGTCTCGGGAACTGAAGCTTTCTTT.

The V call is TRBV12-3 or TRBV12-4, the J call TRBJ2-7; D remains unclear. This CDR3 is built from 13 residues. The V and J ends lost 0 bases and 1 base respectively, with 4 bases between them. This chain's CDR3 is CASSLASSYEQYF. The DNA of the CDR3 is TGTGCCAGCAGTTTAGCGTCTTCCTACGAGCAGTACTTC.

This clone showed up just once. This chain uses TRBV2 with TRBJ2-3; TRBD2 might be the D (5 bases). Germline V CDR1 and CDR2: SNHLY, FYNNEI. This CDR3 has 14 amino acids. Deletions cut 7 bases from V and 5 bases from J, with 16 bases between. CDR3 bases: TGTGCCAGCAACGAACTAGTTCAGCTAGATACGCAGTATTTT. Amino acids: CASNELVQLDTQYF. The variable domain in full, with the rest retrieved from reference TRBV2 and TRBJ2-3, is EPEVTQTPSHQVTQMGQEVILRCVPISNHLYFYWYRQILGQKVEFLVSFYNNEISEKSEIFDDQFSVERPDGSNFTLKIRSTKLEDSAMYFCASNELVQLDTQYFGPGTRLTVL.